Listed below are T cell receptor beta chains from one sample, sequenced in a study of cytomegalovirus exposure and HLA in healthy donors. TCRdb's table, derived via immunoSEQ multiplex PCR, lists solely in-frame clones and lacks some. The table records 180,000 or so clones, 60% to 80% of them present only once. Material: PBMCs. The origin of the receptors is a man aged 35 to 55 in good health and CMV-seropositive. CDR3s include the opening cysteine and the closing phenylalanine or tryptophan. Each record gives: clone size, V gene, D gene, J gene, CDR3 protein, CDR3 DNA. The D gene is left open where the match is weak. The size entry is marked missing in some rows and otherwise reads once, few, many or a size class.

>-|TRBV19|TRBD1|TRBJ1-5
CASAGGFEQPQHF
TGTGCCAGCGCAGGGGGTTTCGAGCAGCCCCAGCATTTT
>few|TRBV28|-|TRBJ2-1
CASTRQPYNEQFF
TGTGCAAGTACGAGGCAACCTTACAATGAGCAGTTCTTC
>-|TRBV28|TRBD1|TRBJ1-2
CASSLLGQDNGYTF
TGTGCCAGCAGTTTATTAGGACAGGATAATGGCTACACCTTC
>-|TRBV6-5|-|TRBJ2-3
CASSYQNPRGSDTQYF
TGTGCCAGCAGTTACCAAAACCCCCGAGGCTCAGATACGCAGTATTTT
>-|TRBV5-1|-|TRBJ1-2
CASSLDPGNYGYTF
TGCGCCAGCAGCTTGGACCCAGGAAACTATGGCTACACCTTC
>-|TRBV9|-|TRBJ1-2
CASSVDTGAAVRGYTF
TGTGCCAGCAGCGTGGATACAGGTGCGGCGGTCCGAGGCTACACCTTC
>few|TRBV25-1|TRBD1|TRBJ1-2
CATSRDRVHGYTF
TGTGCGACCTCGAGGGACAGGGTCCATGGCTACACCTTC
>-|TRBV6-5|-|TRBJ2-7
CASSHDTTYEQYF
TGTGCCAGCAGTCACGACACCACCTACGAGCAGTACTTC
>-|TRBV6-6|TRBD1|TRBJ2-7
CASSLGRDRVYEQYF
TGTGCCAGCAGTTTGGGCCGGGACAGGGTCTACGAGCAGTACTTC
>-|TRBV7-8|-|TRBJ2-3
CASSLVDLGDTQYF
TGTGCCAGCAGCTTAGTGGATCTAGGAGATACGCAGTATTTT
>-|TRBV5-1|TRBD1|TRBJ1-2
CASSDSTGTGTYGYTF
TGCGCCAGCAGCGACTCGACCGGGACAGGAACCTATGGCTACACCTTC
>-|TRBV18|TRBD1|TRBJ1-1
CASSPGQGAPEAFF
TGTGCCAGCTCACCCGGACAGGGGGCGCCTGAAGCTTTCTTT
>-|TRBV11-2|-|TRBJ2-3
CASSLDRVGTDTQYF
TGTGCCAGCAGCTTAGACAGGGTTGGGACAGATACGCAGTATTTT
>-|TRBV7-9|-|TRBJ2-3
CASSFEGGDTQYF
TGTGCCAGCAGCTTCGAAGGGGGAGATACGCAGTATTTT
>-|TRBV6-1|-|TRBJ1-2
CASRDPVTEYGYTF
TGTGCCAGCAGAGACCCGGTGACAGAGTATGGCTACACCTTC
>-|TRBV27|TRBD1|TRBJ2-7
CASSFRGQGEQGGSFSYEQYF
TGTGCCAGCAGTTTCAGGGGACAGGGGGAGCAGGGAGGCTCGTTTTCCTACGAGCAGTACTTC
>-|TRBV6-5|TRBD1|TRBJ1-6
CASSLGGQINSPLHF
TGTGCCAGCAGTTTAGGGGGACAGATTAATTCACCCCTCCACTTT
>once|TRBV28|-|TRBJ2-3
CASSFRVGFKATQYF
TGTGCCAGCAGTTTCAGGGTCGGGTTTAAGGCTACGCAGTATTTT
>few|TRBV30|-|TRBJ2-3
CAWSPPPRAFFTDTQYF
TGTGCCTGGAGCCCTCCCCCCCGAGCCTTCTTCACAGATACGCAGTATTTT
>-|TRBV7-2|TRBD1|TRBJ1-5
CASSLTGGNQPQHF
TGTGCCAGCAGCTTAACAGGGGGCAATCAGCCCCAGCATTTT
>few|TRBV11-2|-|TRBJ1-4
CASSSDRNEKLFF
TGTGCCAGCAGCTCAGACAGAAATGAAAAACTGTTTTTT
>-|TRBV19|TRBD2|TRBJ2-3
CASSILENAGTSFTDTQYF
TGTGCCAGTAGTATCCTCGAAAATGCCGGGACTAGCTTCACAGATACGCAGTATTTT
>-|TRBV7-9|-|TRBJ2-2
CASSLGALANTGELFF
TGTGCCAGCAGCTTAGGAGCACTAGCAAACACCGGGGAGCTGTTTTTT
>-|TRBV2|TRBD1|TRBJ1-3
CASSARDRGNTIYF
TGTGCCAGCAGCGCTCGGGACAGGGGCAACACCATATATTTT
>-|TRBV5-6|-|TRBJ2-3
CASSALRRRASSDTQYF
TGTGCCAGCAGCGCCCTTAGGCGCAGGGCTAGTTCAGATACGCAGTATTTT
>-|TRBV5-1|TRBD1|TRBJ1-2
CASSDGQGEGYTF
TGCGCCAGCAGCGACGGACAGGGAGAAGGCTACACCTTC